This T cell receptor (beta chain) is from a study of blood T cell repertoires in COVID-19. V lost 4 bases and J lost 1; bases outside the gene matches: 1. The germline gives CDR1 SNHLY, CDR2 FYNNEI. This CDR3 is built from 15 residues. Profiling relied on immunoSEQ multiplex PCR, and the TCRdb table lists in-frame clones only, not all of them. This table holds about 250,000 clones, approximately 82% found once. J is TRBJ2-1 and V is TRBV2, with 10 bases lining up with TRBD2. The sequence was obtained from a man aged 80 or over with acute or convalescent COVID-19. The material sequenced was peripheral blood. The CDR3, as DNA: TGTGCCAGCAGTGCAGCGGGAGGGTCCTACAATGAGCAGTTCTTC. Its translation: CASSAAGGSYNEQFF.